Below are 27 T cell receptor beta chains sequenced from a single sample in a study of CD4 T cells in relation to SARS-CoV-2 and coronaviruses. The data were produced by immunoSEQ multiplex PCR, yet TCRdb's version contains in-frame clones alone and is incomplete. This sample has around 12,000 clones, with about 78% found just once. Unexposed donor CD4+ T cells date from about 2011-2019, before the COVID-19 pandemic. After roughly ten days of culture, CD4+ T cells were isolated. What these receptors recognize is not known. Sequencing used CD4+ T cells from PBMCs, cultured in vitro. Receptors were obtained from a human donor in good health.

The V and J genes are TRBV9 and TRBJ1-3, with TRBD1 matching 8 bases. The CDR3 has 18 residues. From germline, CDR1 is SGDLS and CDR2 YYNGEE. V was clipped by 3 bases and J by 5 bases; unmatched bases: 16. CDR3 region: CASSEEDRALETRNTIYF. The CDR3 DNA reads TGTGCCAGCAGCGAAGAGGACAGGGCACTGGAAACCCGAAACACCATATATTTT.

The V call is TRBV28, the J call TRBJ2-1; 7 bases align to TRBD1. Germline-derived CDR1 and CDR2 are MDHEN and SYDVKM. The CDR3 is made up of 20 amino acids. The trim removed 5 bases at V and 0 bases at J, leaving 19 bases unmatched. DNA of the CDR3: TGTGCCAGCAGTACTCCGGATACTCCTCCGGGACAGAGCTCCTACAATGAGCAGTTCTTC. This gives the protein CASSTPDTPPGQSSYNEQFF.

V and J are TRBV5-4 and TRBJ2-1, with D possibly matching TRBD2 (6 bases). Germline V CDR1 and CDR2: SGHNT, YYREEE (reference sequence). Trimming cost V 1 base and J 7 bases, with 15 bases left between them. This CDR3 contains 15 residues. For the CDR3, the DNA is TGTGCCAGCAGCTTGCGGCTAGCGCAAAAAAATGAGCAGTTCTTC. Residues: CASSLRLAQKNEQFF.

V is TRBV6-2 or TRBV6-3 and J is TRBJ2-7; no reliable D call. The CDR3 covers 14 residues. The V gene lost 2 bases and the J gene lost 3 bases, with 11 bases spanning the gap. In germline, CDR1 is MNHEY, CDR2 SVGEGT. CDR3 coding DNA: TGTGCCAGCAGTTACGAGCGAGGCCTCTACGAGCAGTACTTC. Protein sequence: CASSYERGLYEQYF.

This clone was detected a few times. This chain joins TRBV29-1 and TRBJ1-5; D uncertain. This CDR3 has 14 residues. V was cut by 4 bases and J by 7 bases, with 17 bases left in between. CDR1 is SQVTM and CDR2 is ANQGSEA in the germline V gene. CDR3 nucleotides: TGCAGCGTTGTGGAGGGTATAGGTCTCCAGCCCCAGCATTTT. This gives the protein CSVVEGIGLQPQHF.

The chain recombines TRBV5-1 with TRBJ1-2, with TRBD1 as a possible D gene (5 bases). With 7 bases removed from V and 4 bases from J, the gap between germline ends came to 14 bases. The CDR3 consists of 13 residues. From germline, CDR1 is SGHRS and CDR2 YFSETQ. The CDR3 DNA reads TGCGCCAGCGGGGGGGAGCGAAGCTATGGCTACACCTTC. Encoded protein: CASGGERSYGYTF.

V and J are TRBV7-2 and TRBJ2-3, with 7 bases lining up with TRBD1. CDR3 size: 18 residues. V trimming: 1 base; J trimming: 2 bases; junction bases outside the gene matches: 12. Germline CDR1 and CDR2: SGHTA and FQGNSA. The CDR3 nucleotides are TGTGCCAGCAGCTTAGGACAGGGTTCTCGGGGCTTCACAGATACGCAGTATTTT. Its translation is CASSLGQGSRGFTDTQYF.

The chain recombines TRBV3-1 (or the pseudogene TRBV3-2) with TRBJ1-6, with a weak D call TRBD1 (6 bases). The CDR3 is 16 residues long. V was cut by 3 bases and J by 3 bases, with 12 bases left in between. Germline CDR1 reads LGHDT; CDR2 reads YNNKEL (reference sequence). The CDR3 is CASSQETGRYNSPLHF. DNA for the CDR3: TGTGCCAGCAGCCAGGAGACAGGACGCTATAATTCACCCCTCCACTTT.

This clone was observed once. This chain links TRBV18 with TRBJ1-4; D might be TRBD1 (5 bases). The V gene lost 8 bases and the J gene lost 0 bases, with 16 bases spanning the gap. The CDR3 is 16 residues long. Germline CDR1 and CDR2: KGHSH and LQKENI. The CDR3 nucleotides read TGTGCCAGCGCCTTGGGAGGGGTTGCAACTAATGAAAAACTGTTTTTT. Its translation: CASALGGVATNEKLFF.

The rearrangement uses TRBV2 and TRBJ2-7; D possibly corresponds to TRBD1 (6 bases). Germline V CDR1 and CDR2: SNHLY, FYNNEI. Trimming shortened V by 7 bases and J by 7 bases, and 17 bases separated the two germline ends. CDR3 length: 13 residues. Written as DNA, the CDR3 is TGTGCCAGCACTGACAGGTTTTGGATGGAGCAGTACTTC. Its translation: CASTDRFWMEQYF.

The rearrangement uses TRBV3-1 (or the pseudogene TRBV3-2) and TRBJ2-6; 10 bases line up with TRBD1. V lost 1 base and J lost 1; bases outside the gene matches: 1. In germline, CDR1 is LGHDT, CDR2 YNNKEL (reference sequence). This CDR3 is 17 amino acids long. The CDR3 is CASSQGTGGSGANVLTF. CDR3 DNA sequence: TGTGCCAGCAGCCAAGGGACAGGGGGTTCTGGGGCCAACGTCCTGACTTTC.

This clone occurred a few times. This rearrangement joins TRBV30 to TRBJ1-6; D is undetermined. The germline V and J ends were trimmed by 0 bases and 12 bases, with 9 bases remaining between them. Germline V gene lookup returns CDR1 GTSNPN and CDR2 SVGIG (reference sequence). The CDR3 totals 12 residues. The CDR3 DNA sequence: TGTGCCTGGAGTGTACGCGGGAGACCCCTCCACTTT. Translated, it gives CAWSVRGRPLHF.

The chain employs TRBV5-1 and TRBJ1-4; TRBD1 aligns across 9 bases. The junction had 3 bases not matched to a gene; V was cut back by 1 base and J by 2 bases. The CDR3 length is 16 residues. Germline V gives CDR1 SGHRS, CDR2 YFSETQ. CDR3 loop: CASSLLGTGTNEKLFF. The CDR3, as DNA: TGCGCCAGCAGCTTGCTCGGGACAGGGACTAATGAAAAACTGTTTTTT.

The gene calls are TRBV6-1 and TRBJ1-2; 8 bases are shared with TRBD1. The CDR3 runs to 14 residues. The trim removed 1 base at V and 6 bases at J, leaving 4 bases unmatched. Germline CDR1 MNHNS, CDR2 SASEGT. In nucleotides, the CDR3 is TGTGCCAGCAGTGAAGTACAGGGGGACCATGGCTACACCTTC. Translated, it gives CASSEVQGDHGYTF.

V gene TRBV10-3 combines with J gene TRBJ2-7; tentative D call: TRBD2 (7 bases). The V end lost 3 bases, the J end lost 5 bases, and 20 bases lay between the germline ends. Germline V gene sequence: CDR1 ENHRY, CDR2 SYGVKD. There are 16 residues in the CDR3. This CDR3 reads CAISDPVGGQDDEQYF. CDR3 bases: TGTGCCATCAGTGACCCCGTGGGGGGGCAGGACGACGAGCAGTACTTC.

This clone was recorded only once. The chain combines TRBV5-1 with TRBJ1-1; D unclear. The length of the CDR3 is 13 residues. The germline CDR1 and CDR2 sequences are SGHRS and YFSETQ. With 0 bases removed from V and 1 base from J, the gap between germline ends came to 4 bases. The CDR3 region is CASSLEWNTEAFF. The DNA for the CDR3 is TGCGCCAGCAGCTTGGAGTGGAACACTGAAGCTTTCTTT.

The CDR3 region has the DNA TGTGCCAGCAGTTACTCGTCGGGGATGGCAGATACGCAGTATTTT. Its translation: CASSYSSGMADTQYF. The V call is TRBV6-5, the J call TRBJ2-3; the D gene is possibly TRBD2 (5 bases). The germline CDR1 and CDR2 sequences are MNHEY and SVGAGI. The CDR3 is made up of 15 amino acids. V dropped 0 bases and J dropped 4 bases, with 11 bases sitting between them.

The chain is built from TRBV4-1 and TRBJ2-2; 11 nucleotides agree with TRBD1. Germline CDR1 and CDR2: MGHRA and YSYEKL. Trimming at V came to 4 bases and at J to 4 bases, leaving 2 bases not matched to a gene. The CDR3 contains 15 residues. The CDR3: CASSLGQGVTGELFF. DNA of the CDR3: TGCGCCAGCAGCCTGGGACAGGGGGTCACCGGGGAGCTGTTTTTT.

The rearrangement links TRBV3-1 (or the pseudogene TRBV3-2) to TRBJ2-2, with TRBD2 matching over 9 bases. Unmatched junction bases numbered 9, after V lost 4 bases and J lost 3 bases. The germline V gene has CDR1 LGHDT and CDR2 YNNKEL (reference sequence). This CDR3 has 17 residues. CDR3 coding DNA: TGTGCCAGCAGCCGAGGGGGAATAGCGGGGGACACCGGGGAGCTGTTTTTT. Translating gives CASSRGGIAGDTGELFF.

This clone was detected a few times. The chain joins TRBV23-1 to TRBJ1-3; 10 nucleotides align to TRBD1. TRBV23-1 is annotated as an ORF whose role is uncertain. This CDR3 is built from 18 residues. V lost 6 bases and J lost 4; bases outside the gene matches: 15. CDR3 region: CASRPKGPGQGMGNTIYF. For the CDR3, the DNA is TGCGCCAGCAGACCTAAGGGGCCGGGACAGGGGATGGGAAACACCATATATTTT.

The genes are TRBV5-8 and TRBJ2-7; TRBD1 might be the D (7 bases). In germline, CDR1 is SGHTS, CDR2 YDEGEE. V gave up 7 bases and J gave up 7 bases, with 36 bases separating them. CDR3 length equals 19 residues. CDR3 loop: CASLTSGGGIRTGAGEQYF. For the CDR3, the DNA is TGTGCCAGCCTCACGTCGGGCGGAGGGATCCGGACAGGCGCCGGGGAGCAGTACTTC.

The chain couples TRBV11-2 to TRBJ2-3; the match to TRBD2 covers 7 bases. This CDR3 contains 15 residues. V trimming: 6 bases; J trimming: 5 bases; junction bases outside the gene matches: 11. CDR1 and CDR2 (germline): SGHAT, FQNNGV. CDR3 nucleotides: TGTGCCAGCAGTTCACTCGCGGGGGTGGGAGATACGCAGTATTTT. Protein product: CASSSLAGVGDTQYF.

The genes are TRBV2 and TRBJ1-5; the match to TRBD1 covers 9 bases. V dropped 7 bases and J dropped 6; count of bases not matched to a gene: 4. CDR3 size: 13 residues. The germline CDR1 and CDR2 sequences are SNHLY and FYNNEI. The CDR3 sequence is CASTQGALQPQHF. CDR3 nucleotides: TGTGCCAGCACACAGGGGGCTCTTCAGCCCCAGCATTTT.

The table lists this clone with a few counts. The rearrangement uses TRBV5-1 and TRBJ2-3; possibly TRBD1 or TRBD2 for D (5 bases each). The CDR3 runs to 14 residues. Germline CDR1 is SGHRS and CDR2 is YFSETQ. V lost 4 bases to trimming and J lost 5 bases, with 14 bases between them. In nucleotides, the CDR3 is TGCGCCAGCAGCCCCGGGACCCCCGGAGATACGCAGTATTTT. It encodes CASSPGTPGDTQYF.

This chain uses TRBV4-3 with TRBJ1-2; 8 bases fit TRBD1. With 4 bases clipped from V and 8 bases from J, the junction kept 9 bases outside the gene matches. The CDR3 sequence is 14 residues long. CDR1 is LGHNA, CDR2 YSLEER, per germline. CDR3 region: CASSPRDRSMGYTF. Written as DNA, the CDR3 is TGCGCCAGCAGCCCCCGGGACAGGTCTATGGGCTACACCTTC.

The V call is TRBV18, the J call TRBJ1-1; no clear D gene. This CDR3 region has 15 residues. V was clipped by 3 bases and J by 6 bases, with 17 bases between them. CDR1 is KGHSH and CDR2 is LQKENI in the germline V gene. The CDR3 region has the DNA TGTGCCAGCTCACCCCTCAGAAGTTCAGAATCTGAAGCTTTCTTT. This translates into CASSPLRSSESEAFF.

The chain uses TRBV27 and TRBJ2-3, with no clear D. This CDR3 spans 18 amino acids. Germline loops: CDR1 MNHEY, CDR2 SMNVEV (reference sequence). V was clipped by 6 bases and J by 4 bases, with 26 bases between them. In DNA form, the CDR3 reads TGTGCCAGCAGACGGTCCATCCCTGGACGGCTGTACGCAGATACGCAGTATTTT. Its translation is CASRRSIPGRLYADTQYF.